This TCR beta chain came from a study of shared clonotypes between healthy human individuals. Study results and caveats: Depth was large, yet rarefaction showed that sorted-subset sequencing was incomplete. What naive subsets generally showed was a larger estimated richness than memory subsets showed. The four-donor shared clonotypes exceeded non-shared clonotypes in generation probability, with non-shared ones scoring lower.

A remark on this clone: Its antigen is as yet unknown.

Using immunoSEQ multiplex PCR, the repertoire was profiled, and TCRdb retains in-frame clones only, with some absent. Seen here are 2 million to 2.5 million clones, nearly 97% observed once, and the top ten hold around 0.13%. The CDR3 spans 12 residues. Germline V gene lookup returns CDR1 SGHRS and CDR2 YFSETQ. V was trimmed by 3 bases and J by 8 bases, leaving 11 bases between them. This receptor was obtained from a man between 18 and 35 years old in good health. The specimen was naive CD4+ T cells sorted from blood. Subset described: CD45RA+ positively selected. This chain links TRBV5-1 with TRBJ1-2; D call uncertain. The CDR3 spells CASSWVGEGYTF. The CDR3 region has the DNA TGCGCCAGCAGCTGGGTTGGCGAGGGCTACACCTTC. Full variable domain (outside the CDR3, taken from reference TRBV5-1 and TRBJ1-2): KAGVTQTPRYLIKTRGQQVTLSCSPISGHRSVSWYQQTPGQGLQFLFEYFSETQRNKGNFPGRFSGRQFSNSRSEMNVSTLELGDSALYLCASSWVGEGYTFGSGTRLTVV.